Listed here is a single T cell receptor (beta chain). These data originate in a study of blood T cell repertoires in COVID-19. For the study at large: COVID-19 samples collected from the United States, Italy and Spain covered acute and convalescent phases.

In the study's own analysis: By means of reference gene primer amplification, nucleated cell counts were estimated. Only in-frame clones appear in the TCRdb table, and some are missing; sequencing was by immunoSEQ multiplex PCR. The D gene and trimming were derived from the DNA, and the V and J assignments and clone size from that table. The sample includes some 70,000 clones, about nine tenths of them seen just once. The ends lost 6 bases at V and 0 bases at J; junction bases unmatched: 11. Germline CDR1 is SGDLS and CDR2 is YYNGEE. The CDR3 spans 16 residues. The sequence was obtained from a man between 50 and 59 years old with active COVID-19. Sequencing used peripheral blood. The chain is built from TRBV9 and TRBJ1-1, with 7 nucleotides matching TRBD1. The CDR3 sequence is CASNPRGSGMNTEAFF. CDR3 DNA sequence: TGTGCCAGCAACCCCAGGGGGTCCGGAATGAACACTGAAGCTTTCTTT.